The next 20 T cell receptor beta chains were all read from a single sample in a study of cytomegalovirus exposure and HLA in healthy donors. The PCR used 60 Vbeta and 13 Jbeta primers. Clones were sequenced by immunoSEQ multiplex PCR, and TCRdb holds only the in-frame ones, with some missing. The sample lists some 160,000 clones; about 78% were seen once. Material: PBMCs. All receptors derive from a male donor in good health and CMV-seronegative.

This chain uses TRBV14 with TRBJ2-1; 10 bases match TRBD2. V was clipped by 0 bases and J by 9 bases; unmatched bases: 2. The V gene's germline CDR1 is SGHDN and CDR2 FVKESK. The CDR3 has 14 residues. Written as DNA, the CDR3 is TGTGCCAGCAGCCAAGAGGCTAGCGGGAGTGAGCAGTTCTTC. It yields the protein CASSQEASGSEQFF.

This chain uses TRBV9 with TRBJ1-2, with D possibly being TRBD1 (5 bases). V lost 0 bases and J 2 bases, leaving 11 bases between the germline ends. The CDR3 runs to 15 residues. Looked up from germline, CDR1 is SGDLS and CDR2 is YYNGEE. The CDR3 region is CASSVADTVNYGYTF. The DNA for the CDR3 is TGTGCCAGCAGCGTAGCGGACACCGTCAACTATGGCTACACCTTC.

The CDR3 reads CASSRRYNDRSSAFF. The DNA of the CDR3 is TGTGCCAGCAGTCGAAGATACAACGACAGATCTTCAGCTTTCTTT. J is TRBJ1-1 and V is TRBV27; D might be TRBD1 (5 bases). This CDR3 spans 15 amino acids. Germline V lookup: CDR1 MNHEY, CDR2 SMNVEV (reference sequence). V lost 5 bases to trimming and J lost 10 bases, with 23 bases between them.

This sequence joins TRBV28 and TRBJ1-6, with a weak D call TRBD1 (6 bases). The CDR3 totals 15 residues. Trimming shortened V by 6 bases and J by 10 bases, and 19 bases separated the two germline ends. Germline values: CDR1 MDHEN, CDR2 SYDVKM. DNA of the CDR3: TGTGCCAGCAGCCCACAGGGCTTAGGGAAGTCACCCCTCCACTTT. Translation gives CASSPQGLGKSPLHF.

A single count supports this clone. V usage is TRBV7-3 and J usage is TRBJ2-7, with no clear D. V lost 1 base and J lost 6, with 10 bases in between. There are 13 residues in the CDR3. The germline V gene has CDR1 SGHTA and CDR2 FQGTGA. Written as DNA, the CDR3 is TGTGCCAGCAGCTTAAACTCGGTTTCCGAGCAGTACTTC. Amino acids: CASSLNSVSEQYF.

The chain's CDR3 is CASSILDSTGELFF. In nucleotides, the CDR3 is TGTGCCAGTAGTATACTGGACAGCACCGGGGAGCTGTTTTTT. The gene calls are TRBV19 and TRBJ2-2, with D possibly TRBD1 on 6 matching bases. Looked up from germline, CDR1 is LNHDA and CDR2 is SQIVND (reference sequence). V gave up 2 bases and J gave up 4 bases, with 8 bases separating them. The CDR3 spans 14 residues.

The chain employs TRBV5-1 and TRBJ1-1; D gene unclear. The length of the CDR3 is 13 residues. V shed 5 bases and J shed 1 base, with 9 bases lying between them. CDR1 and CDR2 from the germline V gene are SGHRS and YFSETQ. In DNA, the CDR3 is TGCGCCAGCAGGTTCAACTCGAACACTGAAGCTTTCTTT. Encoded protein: CASRFNSNTEAFF.

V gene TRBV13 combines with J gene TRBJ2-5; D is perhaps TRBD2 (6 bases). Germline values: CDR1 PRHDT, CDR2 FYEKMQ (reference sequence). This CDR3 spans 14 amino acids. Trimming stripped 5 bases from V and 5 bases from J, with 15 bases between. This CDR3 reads CASSAGTLSETQYF. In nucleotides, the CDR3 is TGTGCCAGCAGCGCCGGGACTCTGTCCGAGACCCAGTACTTC.

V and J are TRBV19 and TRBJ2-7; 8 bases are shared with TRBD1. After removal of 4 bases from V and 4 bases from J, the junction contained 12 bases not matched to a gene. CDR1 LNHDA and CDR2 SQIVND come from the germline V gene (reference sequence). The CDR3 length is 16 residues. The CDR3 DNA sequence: TGTGCCAGTAGTACGCCTCGACAGGGGTCGAATTACGAGCAGTACTTC. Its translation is CASSTPRQGSNYEQYF.

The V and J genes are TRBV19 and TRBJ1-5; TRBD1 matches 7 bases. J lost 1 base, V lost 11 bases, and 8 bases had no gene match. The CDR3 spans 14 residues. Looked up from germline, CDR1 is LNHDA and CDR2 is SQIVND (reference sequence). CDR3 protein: CAASYRGSNQPQHF. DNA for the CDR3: TGTGCCGCAAGTTACAGGGGAAGCAATCAGCCCCAGCATTTT. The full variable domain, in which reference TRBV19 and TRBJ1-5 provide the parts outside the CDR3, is DGGITQSPKYLFRKEGQNVTLSCEQNLNHDAMYWYRQDPGQGLRLIYYSQIVNDFQKGDIAEGYSVSREKKESFPLTVTSAQKNPTAFYLCAASYRGSNQPQHFGDGTRLSIL.

The CDR3: CASSPGGGYQETQYF. CDR3 DNA: TGTGCCAGCAGCCCCGGGGGGGGCTACCAAGAGACCCAGTACTTC. This chain connects TRBV7-3 to TRBJ2-5; 8 bases are shared with TRBD2. Trimming at V came to 5 bases and at J to 0 bases, leaving 5 bases not matched to a gene. The CDR3 loop spans 15 amino acids. Germline V lookup: CDR1 SGHTA, CDR2 FQGTGA.

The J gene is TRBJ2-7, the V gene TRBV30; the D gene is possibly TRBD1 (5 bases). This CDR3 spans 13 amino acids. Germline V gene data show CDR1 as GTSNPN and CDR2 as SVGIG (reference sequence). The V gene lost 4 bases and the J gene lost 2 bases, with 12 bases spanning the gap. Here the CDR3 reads CAWIGASTYEQYF. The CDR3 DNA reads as TGTGCCTGGATTGGGGCTTCTACCTACGAGCAGTACTTC.

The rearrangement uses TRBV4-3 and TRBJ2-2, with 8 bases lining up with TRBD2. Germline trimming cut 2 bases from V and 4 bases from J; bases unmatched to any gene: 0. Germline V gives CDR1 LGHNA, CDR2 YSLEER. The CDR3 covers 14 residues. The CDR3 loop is CASSQREGTGELFF. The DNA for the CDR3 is TGCGCCAGCAGCCAACGGGAGGGCACCGGGGAGCTGTTTTTT.

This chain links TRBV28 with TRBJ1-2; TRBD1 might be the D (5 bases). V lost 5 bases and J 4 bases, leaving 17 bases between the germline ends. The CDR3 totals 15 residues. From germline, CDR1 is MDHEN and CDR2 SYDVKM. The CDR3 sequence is CASSPGRGISYGYTF. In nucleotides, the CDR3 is TGTGCCAGCAGTCCTGGGAGGGGAATCAGCTATGGCTACACCTTC.

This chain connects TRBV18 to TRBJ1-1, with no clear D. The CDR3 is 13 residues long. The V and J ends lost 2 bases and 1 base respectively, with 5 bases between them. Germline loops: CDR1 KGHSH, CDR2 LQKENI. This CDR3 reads CASSPAGNTEAFF. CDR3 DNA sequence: TGTGCCAGCTCACCAGCAGGGAACACTGAAGCTTTCTTT.

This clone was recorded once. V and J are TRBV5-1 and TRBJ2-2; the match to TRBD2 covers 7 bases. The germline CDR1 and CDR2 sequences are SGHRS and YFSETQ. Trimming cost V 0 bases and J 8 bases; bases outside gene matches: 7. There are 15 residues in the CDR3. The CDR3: CASSLASTSQGELFF. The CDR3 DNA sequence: TGCGCCAGCAGCTTGGCATCGACTAGCCAGGGGGAGCTGTTTTTT.

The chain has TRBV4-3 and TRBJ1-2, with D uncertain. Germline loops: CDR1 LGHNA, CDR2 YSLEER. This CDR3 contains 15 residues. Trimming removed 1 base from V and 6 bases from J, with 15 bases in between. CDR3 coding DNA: TGCGCCAGCAGCCAAGTTGGCCAGTCTCTTAATGGCTACACCTTC. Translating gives CASSQVGQSLNGYTF.

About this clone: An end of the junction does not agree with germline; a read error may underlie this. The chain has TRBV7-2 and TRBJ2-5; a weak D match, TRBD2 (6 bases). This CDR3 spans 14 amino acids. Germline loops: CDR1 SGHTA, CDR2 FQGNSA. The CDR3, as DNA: TGTGCCGGCAGCCACCGGGCGGGACAAGAGACCCAGTACTTC. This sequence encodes CAGSHRAGQETQYF. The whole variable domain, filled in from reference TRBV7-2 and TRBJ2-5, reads GAGVSQSPSNKVTEKGKDVELRCDPISGHTALYWYRQSLGQGLEFLIYFQGNSAPDKSGLPSDRFSAERTGGSVSTLTIQRTQQEDSAVYLCAGSHRAGQETQYFGPGTRLLVL.

CDR3 nucleotides: TGTGCCAGCAGCCCCAGGGTGAATCAGCCCCAGCATTTT. This translates into CASSPRVNQPQHF. The rearrangement joins TRBV7-2 to TRBJ1-5; a weak D match, TRBD1 (5 bases). CDR3 length: 13 residues. Deletions cut 5 bases from V and 4 bases from J, with 9 bases between. In germline, CDR1 is SGHTA, CDR2 FQGNSA.

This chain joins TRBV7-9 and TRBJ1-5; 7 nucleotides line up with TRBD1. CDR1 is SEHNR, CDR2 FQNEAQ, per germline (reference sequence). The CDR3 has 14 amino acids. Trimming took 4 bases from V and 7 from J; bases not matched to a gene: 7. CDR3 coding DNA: TGTGCCAGCAGCTCGACAGGGATGGGGCAGCCCCAGCATTTT. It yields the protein CASSSTGMGQPQHF.